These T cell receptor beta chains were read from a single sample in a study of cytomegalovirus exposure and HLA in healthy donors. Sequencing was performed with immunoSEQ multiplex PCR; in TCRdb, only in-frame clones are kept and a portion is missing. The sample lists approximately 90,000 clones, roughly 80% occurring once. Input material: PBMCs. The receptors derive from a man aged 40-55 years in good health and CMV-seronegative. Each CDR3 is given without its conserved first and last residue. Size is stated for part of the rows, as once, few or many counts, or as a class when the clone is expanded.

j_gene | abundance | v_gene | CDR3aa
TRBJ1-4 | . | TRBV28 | ASSLGLKEKLF
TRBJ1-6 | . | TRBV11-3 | ASSAYRDSPLH
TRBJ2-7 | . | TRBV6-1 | ASSEARRRTGTYEQY
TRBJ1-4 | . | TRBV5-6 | ASSSLRGNFNEKLF
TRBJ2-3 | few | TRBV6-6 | ASSYSLFTDTQY
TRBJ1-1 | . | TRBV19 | ASSPASGTEAF
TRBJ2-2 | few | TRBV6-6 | ASSPGEAGELF
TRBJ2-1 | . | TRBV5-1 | ASSLVGDNEQF
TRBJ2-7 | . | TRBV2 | ASSVQGGDYEQY
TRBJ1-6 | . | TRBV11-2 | ASSGPALGANSPLH
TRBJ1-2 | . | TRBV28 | ASGTEGYT
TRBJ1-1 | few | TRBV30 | AWSNGAGDTEAF
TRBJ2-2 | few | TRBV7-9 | ASSLGFLSTGELF
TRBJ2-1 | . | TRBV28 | ASSFAGEDNEQF
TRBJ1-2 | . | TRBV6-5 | ASSYTATGDGYT
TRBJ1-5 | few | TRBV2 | ASSAGRSGQPQH
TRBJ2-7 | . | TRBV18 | ASSQTGQEQY